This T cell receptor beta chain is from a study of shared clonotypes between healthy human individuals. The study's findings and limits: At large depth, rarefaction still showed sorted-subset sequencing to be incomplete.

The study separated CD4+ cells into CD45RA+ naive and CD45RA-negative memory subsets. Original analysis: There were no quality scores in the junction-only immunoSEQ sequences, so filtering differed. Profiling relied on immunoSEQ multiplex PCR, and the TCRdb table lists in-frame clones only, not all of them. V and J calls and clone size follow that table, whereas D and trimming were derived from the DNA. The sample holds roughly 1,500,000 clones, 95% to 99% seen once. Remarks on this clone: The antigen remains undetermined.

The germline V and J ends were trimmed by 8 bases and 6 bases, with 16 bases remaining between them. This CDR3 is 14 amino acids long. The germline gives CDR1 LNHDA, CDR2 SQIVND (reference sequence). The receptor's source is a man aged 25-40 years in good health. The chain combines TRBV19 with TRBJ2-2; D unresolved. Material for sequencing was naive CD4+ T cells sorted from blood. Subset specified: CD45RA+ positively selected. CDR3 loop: CASRKASLAGELFF. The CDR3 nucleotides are TGTGCCAGTCGTAAAGCTAGTCTCGCCGGGGAGCTGTTTTTT.